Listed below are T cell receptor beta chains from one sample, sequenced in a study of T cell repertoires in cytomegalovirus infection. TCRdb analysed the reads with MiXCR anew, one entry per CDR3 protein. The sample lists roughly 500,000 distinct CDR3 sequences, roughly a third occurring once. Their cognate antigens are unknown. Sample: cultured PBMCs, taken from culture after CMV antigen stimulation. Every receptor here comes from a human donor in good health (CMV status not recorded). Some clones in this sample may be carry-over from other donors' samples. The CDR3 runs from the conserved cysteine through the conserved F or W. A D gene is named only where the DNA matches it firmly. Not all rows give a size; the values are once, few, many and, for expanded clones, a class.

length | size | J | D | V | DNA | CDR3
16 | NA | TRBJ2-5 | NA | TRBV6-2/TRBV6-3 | TGTGCCAGCATTTCGGACAGAATGATTCTCCTAAGGACCCAGTACTTC | CASISDRMILLRTQYF
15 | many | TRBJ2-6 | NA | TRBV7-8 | TGTGCCAGCAGCTTAGTAGGCTCTGGGGCCAACGTCCTGACTTTC | CASSLVGSGANVLTF
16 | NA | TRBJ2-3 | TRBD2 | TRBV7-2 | TGTGCCAGCAGCTTAGGCGGGACTAGCGGGAGGAATACGCAGTATTTT | CASSLGGTSGRNTQYF
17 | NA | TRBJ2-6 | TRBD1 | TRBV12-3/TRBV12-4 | TGTGCCAGCAGTTTGAGACAGGGCTTAACTGGGGCCAACGTCCTGACTTTC | CASSLRQGLTGANVLTF
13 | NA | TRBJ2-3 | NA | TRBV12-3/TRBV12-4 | TGTGCCAGCAGGCTAGCGATCCTTGATACGCAGTATTTT | CASRLAILDTQYF
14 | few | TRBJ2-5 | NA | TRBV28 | TGTGCCAGCACTGAAGGAGGATATGGGGAGACCCAGTACTTC | CASTEGGYGETQYF
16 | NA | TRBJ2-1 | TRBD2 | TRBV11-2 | TGTGCCAGCAGCAGGACTAGCGGGAGATACCTCGGTGAGCAGTTCTTC | CASSRTSGRYLGEQFF
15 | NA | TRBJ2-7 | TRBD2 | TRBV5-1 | TGCGCCAGCAGCCCACTGACTAGCGGGAGTCACGAGCAGTACTTC | CASSPLTSGSHEQYF
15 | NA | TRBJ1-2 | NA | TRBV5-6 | TGTGCCAGCTTACCGACGGGATGGTACAACTATGGCTACACCTTC | CASLPTGWYNYGYTF
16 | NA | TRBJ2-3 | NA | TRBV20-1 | TGCAGTGCTGGGCGGCGGGGCCTCCGAAGCACAGATACGCAGTATTTT | CSAGRRGLRSTDTQYF
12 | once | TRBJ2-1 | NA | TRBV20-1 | TGCAGTGCAACCGCCCCCTTTAATGAGCAGTTCTTC | CSATAPFNEQFF
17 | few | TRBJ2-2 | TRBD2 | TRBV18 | TGTGCCAGCTCACCACCGTCACTAGCGACGAACACCGGGGAGCTGTTTTTT | CASSPPSLATNTGELFF
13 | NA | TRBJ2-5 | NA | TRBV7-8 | TGTGCCAGCAGCCAGGGCCCATGGGAGACCCAGTACTTC | CASSQGPWETQYF
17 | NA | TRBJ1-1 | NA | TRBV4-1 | TGCGCCAGCAGCGGTGGGGGGCTCCAGTGGATGTTGACTGAAGCTTTCTTT | CASSGGGLQWMLTEAFF
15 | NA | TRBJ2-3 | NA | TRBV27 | TGTGCCAGCAACCTTGGTGGGAGGGGGGTAGATACGCAGTATTTT | CASNLGGRGVDTQYF
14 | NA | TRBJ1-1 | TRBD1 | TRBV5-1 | TGCGCCAGCAGCCCGGGGACAGCAGATACTGAAGCTTTCTTT | CASSPGTADTEAFF
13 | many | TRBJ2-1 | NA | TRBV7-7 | TGTGCTAGCAGCTCCCAACTCGAGCACGAGCAGTTCTTC | CASSSQLEHEQFF
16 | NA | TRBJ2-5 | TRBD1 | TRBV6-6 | TGTGCCAGCAGTTTAGGGACAGGTCCACCCCAAGAGACCCAGTACTTC | CASSLGTGPPQETQYF
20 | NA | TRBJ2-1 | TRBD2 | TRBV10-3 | TGTGCCATCAGTTCTCAGGGGGGACTAGCGGGAGATACTGGCAGGAATGAGCAGTTCTTC | CAISSQGGLAGDTGRNEQFF
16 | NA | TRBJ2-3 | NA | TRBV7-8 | TGTGCCAGCAGCTTACCGTCAAGGGGCCGCACAGATACGCAGTATTTT | CASSLPSRGRTDTQYF
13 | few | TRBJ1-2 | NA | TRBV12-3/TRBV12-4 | TGTGCCAGCAGTGGGGGCAGTAACTATGGCTACACCTTC | CASSGGSNYGYTF
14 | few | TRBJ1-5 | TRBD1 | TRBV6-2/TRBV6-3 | TGTGCCAGCAGTTACGACAGGGTTGGACAGCCCCAGCATTTT | CASSYDRVGQPQHF
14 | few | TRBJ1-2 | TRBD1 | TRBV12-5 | TGTGCTAGTGGTTTGCTACTACGGACAGGACCGTACACCTTC | CASGLLLRTGPYTF
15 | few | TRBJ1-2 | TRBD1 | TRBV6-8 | TGTGCCAGCAGCTCCTTATCCGGGACAGATTATGGCTACACCTTC | CASSSLSGTDYGYTF
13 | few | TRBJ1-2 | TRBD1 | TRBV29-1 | TGCAGCGTTGCCCCTGACAGGGGCTATGGCTACACCTTC | CSVAPDRGYGYTF
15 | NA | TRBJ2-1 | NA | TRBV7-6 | TGTGCCAGCAGCTTCGCTGAGAGCTCCTACAATGAGCAGTTCTTC | CASSFAESSYNEQFF
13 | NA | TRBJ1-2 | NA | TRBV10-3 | TGTGCCACGCTGACAGGATCAGGCTATGGCTACACCTTC | CATLTGSGYGYTF
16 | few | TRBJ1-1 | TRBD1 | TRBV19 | TGTGCCAGTAGTATATCCAGGGGGCTATTAAACACTGAAGCTTTCTTT | CASSISRGLLNTEAFF
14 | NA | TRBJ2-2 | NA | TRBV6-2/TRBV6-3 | TGTGCCAGCAGTTTCGGGGGCGCGATCGGGGAGCTGTTTTTT | CASSFGGAIGELFF
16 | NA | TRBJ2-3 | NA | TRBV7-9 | TGTGCCAGCAGCTTACCCAAAAGAACGTCGGAAGATACGCAGTATTTT | CASSLPKRTSEDTQYF
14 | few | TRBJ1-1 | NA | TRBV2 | TGTGCCAGCAGTGAGGGCAACACCCGGCCGTGGGCTTTCTTT | CASSEGNTRPWAFF
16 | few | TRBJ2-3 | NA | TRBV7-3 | TGTGCCAGCAGCTTGCGGGGGCCGGGGAGCACAGATACGCAGTATTTT | CASSLRGPGSTDTQYF
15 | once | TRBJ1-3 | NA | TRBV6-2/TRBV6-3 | TGTGCCAGCAGTTACTCGACAGGCTCTGGAAACACCATATATTTT | CASSYSTGSGNTIYF
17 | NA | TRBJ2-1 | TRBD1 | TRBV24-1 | TGTGCCACCAGTGATAAATATGACAGGGGGTCTTACAATGAGCAGTTCTTC | CATSDKYDRGSYNEQFF
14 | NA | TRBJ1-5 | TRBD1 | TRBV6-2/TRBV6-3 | TGTGCCAGCAGCCGCGCAGGGGGCTCTCAGCCCCAGCATTTT | CASSRAGGSQPQHF
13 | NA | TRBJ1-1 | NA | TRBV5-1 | TGCGCCAGCAGCTCGGATGTGGGAACTGAAGCTTTCTTT | CASSSDVGTEAFF
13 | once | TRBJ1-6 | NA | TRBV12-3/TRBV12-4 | TGTGCCAGCAGTTTAGAGGTCGGATCACCCCTCCACTTT | CASSLEVGSPLHF
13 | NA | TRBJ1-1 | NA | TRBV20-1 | TGCAGTGCTAGTGGGGATTTGAGCACTGAAGCTTTCTTT | CSASGDLSTEAFF
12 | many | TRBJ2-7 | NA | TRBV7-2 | TGTGCCAGCGCCTCCGAGGGCTACGAGCAGTACTTC | CASASEGYEQYF
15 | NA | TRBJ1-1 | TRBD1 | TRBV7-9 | TGTGCCAGCAGCTTAAGGACAGGGGAAGCCACTGAAGCTTTCTTT | CASSLRTGEATEAFF
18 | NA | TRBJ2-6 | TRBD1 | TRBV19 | TGTGCCAGTAGGGTACTAACAGGGGGCGGAACTGGGGCCAACGTCCTGACTTTC | CASRVLTGGGTGANVLTF
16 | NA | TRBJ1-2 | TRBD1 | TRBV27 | TGTGCCAGCACTCGGTCTGACAGGGAAGAGGACTATGGCTACACCTTC | CASTRSDREEDYGYTF
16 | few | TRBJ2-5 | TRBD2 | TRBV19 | TGTGCCAGTAGTGGACCGGGACTAGACTTCCAAGAGACCCAGTACTTC | CASSGPGLDFQETQYF
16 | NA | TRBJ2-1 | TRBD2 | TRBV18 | TGTGCCAGCTCACCGGTTTTCCTAGCGGGAAACAATGAGCAGTTCTTC | CASSPVFLAGNNEQFF
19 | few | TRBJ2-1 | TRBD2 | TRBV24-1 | TGTGCCACCAGTGATCGAAGACTAGCGGGGGGACCCTCTAACAATGAGCAGTTCTTC | CATSDRRLAGGPSNNEQFF
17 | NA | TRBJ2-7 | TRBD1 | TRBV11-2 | TGTGCCAGCACCGCCCTGGGATTGGGACAGAGCTCCTACGAGCAGTACTTC | CASTALGLGQSSYEQYF
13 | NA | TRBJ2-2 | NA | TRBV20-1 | TGCAGTGCAGGGCAGCGGCCGGCCGGGGAGCTGTTTTTT | CSAGQRPAGELFF
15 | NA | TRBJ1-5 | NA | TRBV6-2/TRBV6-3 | TGTGCCAGCAGTTACTCGGATGGGGGCAATCAGCCCCAGCATTTT | CASSYSDGGNQPQHF
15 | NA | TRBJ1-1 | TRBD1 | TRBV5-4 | TGTGCCAGCAGCCCCGGGACAGATTTTTACACTGAAGCTTTCTTT | CASSPGTDFYTEAFF
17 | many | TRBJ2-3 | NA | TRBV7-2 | TGTGCCAGCAGCTCTAAGACTTGGCGGAGCTACACAGATACGCAGTATTTT | CASSSKTWRSYTDTQYF
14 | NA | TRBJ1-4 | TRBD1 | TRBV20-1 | TGCAGTGCTAGATCCGGGACAGGGGTTGAAAAACTGTTTTTT | CSARSGTGVEKLFF